The 28 T cell receptor beta chains reported below all come from one sample, sequenced in a study of cytomegalovirus exposure and HLA in healthy donors. Primers for the PCR totalled 60 Vbeta and 13 Jbeta. The assay was immunoSEQ multiplex PCR, and TCRdb's table has in-frame clones only and misses some. The table lists under 250,000 clones, roughly four fifths of them singletons. Sample: PBMCs. These TCRs come from a woman aged 40 to 55 in good health and CMV-seronegative.

The chain links TRBV19 to TRBJ2-7; weak D call: TRBD1 (6 bases). From germline, CDR1 is LNHDA and CDR2 SQIVND (reference sequence). The length of the CDR3 is 16 residues. Trimming left V 2 bases short and J 0 bases short, with 14 bases between. The CDR3 loop reads CASSITHRVPSYEQYF. CDR3 coding DNA: TGTGCCAGTAGTATAACCCACAGGGTCCCCTCCTACGAGCAGTACTTC.

The rearrangement joins TRBV2 to TRBJ2-2; D ambiguous. Trimming removed 6 bases from V and 0 bases from J, with 8 bases in between. The CDR3 contains 14 residues. Germline values: CDR1 SNHLY, CDR2 FYNNEI. CDR3 sequence reads: CASRRSANTGELFF. Here the CDR3 DNA reads TGTGCCAGCAGACGGAGCGCGAACACCGGGGAGCTGTTTTTT.

The V gene is TRBV5-1, the J gene TRBJ2-5; tentatively, D is TRBD1 (6 bases). The tail of the sequence fits TRBJ2-7 better, so the J call may be wrong. CDR3 length equals 14 residues. Looked up from germline, CDR1 is SGHRS and CDR2 is YFSETQ. The CDR3 region has the DNA TGCGCCAGCAGCTTGGGGGACACCCTGTTCGAGCAGTACTTC. Its protein product is CASSLGDTLFEQYF.

V usage is TRBV29-1 and J usage is TRBJ1-4, with 8 nucleotides matching TRBD1. The CDR3 length is 13 residues. The V and J ends lost 3 bases and 8 bases, in that order; junction bases with no gene match: 5. From germline, CDR1 is SQVTM and CDR2 ANQGSEA. In DNA, the CDR3 is TGCAGCGTTGAGGGGACAGGCAACGAAAAACTGTTTTTT. Translation gives CSVEGTGNEKLFF.

Here the CDR3 reads CASSPLAGADEQYF. CDR3 nucleotide sequence: TGTGCCAGCAGTCCGTTAGCGGGAGCGGACGAGCAGTACTTC. The gene calls are TRBV2 and TRBJ2-7; 9 bases are a match to TRBD2. This CDR3 contains 14 residues. Germline V gene lookup returns CDR1 SNHLY and CDR2 FYNNEI. The ends lost 5 bases at V and 5 bases at J; junction bases unmatched: 7. Variable domain in full (rest from reference TRBV2 and TRBJ2-7): EPEVTQTPSHQVTQMGQEVILRCVPISNHLYFYWYRQILGQKVEFLVSFYNNEISEKSEIFDDQFSVERPDGSNFTLKIRSTKLEDSAMYFCASSPLAGADEQYFGPGTRLTVT.

This chain links TRBV5-4 with TRBJ2-6; the match to TRBD1 covers 8 bases. J gave up 4 bases and V 4 bases, and 4 bases lay outside the gene matches. Germline CDR1 is SGHNT and CDR2 is YYREEE (reference sequence). There are 15 residues in the CDR3. CDR3 in DNA: TGTGCCAGCAGCCCGAGACAGGGGGGGGCCAACGTCCTGACTTTC. This encodes CASSPRQGGANVLTF.

The CDR3: CSVGADAGARGELFF. In nucleotides, the CDR3 is TGCAGCGTTGGGGCGGATGCGGGGGCCAGGGGGGAGCTGTTTTTT. The rearrangement links TRBV29-1 to TRBJ2-2; tentatively, D is TRBD2 (7 bases). The CDR3 extends over 15 amino acids. Trimming took 4 bases from V and 8 from J, leaving 20 bases between them. The germline CDR1 and CDR2 sequences are SQVTM and ANQGSEA.

The rearrangement joins TRBV11-2 to TRBJ2-5; D unclear. V was clipped by 2 bases and J by 2 bases, with 3 bases between them. The CDR3 spans 12 residues. Germline V lookup: CDR1 SGHAT, CDR2 FQNNGV. The CDR3 sequence is CASSLQQETQYF. In nucleotides, the CDR3 is TGTGCCAGCAGCTTACAACAAGAGACCCAGTACTTC.

This sequence joins TRBV5-1 and TRBJ1-4; unclear D gene. Germline V gives CDR1 SGHRS, CDR2 YFSETQ. With 0 bases removed from V and 7 bases from J, the gap between germline ends came to 7 bases. The CDR3 runs to 13 residues. The CDR3, as DNA: TGCGCCAGCAGCTTGGTGGTCGGTGAAAAACTGTTTTTT. It translates to CASSLVVGEKLFF.

The chain employs TRBV7-8 and TRBJ2-1; D is possibly TRBD1 (5 bases). The germline V gene encodes CDR1 SGHVS and CDR2 FQNEAQ. This CDR3 is built from 13 residues. Trimming left V 1 base short and J 5 bases short, with 6 bases between. The DNA of the CDR3 is TGTGCCAGCAGCTTAGGACAGCACAATGAGCAGTTCTTC. Protein product: CASSLGQHNEQFF.

The chain joins TRBV30 to TRBJ2-5; 7 positions match TRBD2. The ends lost 2 bases at V and 0 bases at J; junction bases unmatched: 12. The V gene's germline CDR1 is GTSNPN and CDR2 SVGIG (reference sequence). The CDR3 contains 17 residues. CDR3 nucleotides: TGTGCCTGGAGTTGGGCTAGCGGTTGGGGGTACCAAGAGACCCAGTACTTC. Protein sequence: CAWSWASGWGYQETQYF.

The V and J genes are TRBV7-3 and TRBJ2-1; 12 positions match TRBD2. V was pared by 2 bases and J by 8 bases, with 10 bases of the junction left unmatched. The germline gives CDR1 SGHTA, CDR2 FQGTGA. The CDR3 spans 17 residues. The CDR3 region is CASSLAYSRTSGDEQFF. For the CDR3, the DNA is TGTGCCAGCAGCTTAGCCTACTCCCGGACTAGCGGGGATGAGCAGTTCTTC.

This rearrangement joins TRBV10-1 to TRBJ2-7; 13 bases are a match to TRBD2. This CDR3 spans 17 amino acids. J lost 6 bases, V lost 0 bases, and 8 bases had no gene match. CDR1 WNHNN and CDR2 SYGVQD come from the germline V gene (reference sequence). The CDR3 nucleotides read TGCGCCAGCAGTGAGTCGATACTAGCGGGAGGGCCTTCCGAGCAGTACTTC. Protein: CASSESILAGGPSEQYF.

The rearrangement links TRBV9 to TRBJ2-7; 7 bases line up with TRBD2. Trimming removed 0 bases from V and 4 bases from J; junction bases left unmatched: 7. The CDR3 covers 15 residues. CDR1 and CDR2 (germline): SGDLS, YYNGEE. For the CDR3, the DNA is TGTGCCAGCAGCGTAGCTGGGGGAGGGCCGTACGAGCAGTACTTC. It yields the protein CASSVAGGGPYEQYF.

The chain carries TRBV28 and TRBJ2-7, with D maybe TRBD2 (6 bases). The CDR3 totals 13 residues. V was pared by 5 bases and J by 7 bases, with 15 bases between. Germline lookup yields CDR1 MDHEN and CDR2 SYDVKM. In nucleotides, the CDR3 is TGTGCCAGCAGTGTCGGGAGTCTAAAAGAGCAGTACTTC. This encodes CASSVGSLKEQYF.

This chain links TRBV5-1 with TRBJ2-5, with a weak D call TRBD2 (6 bases). The J call could be wrong; TRBJ2-7 is a better fit for the DNA end. The length of the CDR3 is 14 residues. In germline, CDR1 is SGHRS, CDR2 YFSETQ. CDR3 bases: TGCGCCAGCAGCTTCGCGGGACCATCCTACGAGCAGTACTTC. This sequence encodes CASSFAGPSYEQYF.

The chain is built from TRBV6-5 and TRBJ2-3; D is unresolved. This CDR3 has 13 amino acids. Germline values: CDR1 MNHEY, CDR2 SVGAGI. Trimming left V 2 bases short and J 3 bases short, with 6 bases between. The CDR3 loop is CASSYVRTDTQYF. CDR3 sequence (DNA): TGTGCCAGCAGTTACGTGAGAACAGATACGCAGTATTTT.

The rearrangement uses TRBV7-6 and TRBJ2-1; the match to TRBD2 covers 10 bases. V lost 5 bases and J lost 3; bases outside the gene matches: 4. The CDR3 covers 15 residues. Germline V CDR1 and CDR2: SGHVS, FNYEAQ. CDR3 loop: CASSPTSGNYNEQFF. CDR3 nucleotide sequence: TGTGCCAGCAGCCCCACTAGCGGGAACTACAATGAGCAGTTCTTC.

The V call is TRBV7-9, the J call TRBJ1-2; the match to TRBD1 covers 9 bases. The CDR3 extends over 17 amino acids. Germline CDR1 SEHNR, CDR2 FQNEAQ (reference sequence). V shed 1 base, J shed 2 bases, and the junction held 8 bases outside the gene matches. The CDR3 protein is CASSLDDRGGPNYGYTF. For the CDR3, the DNA is TGTGCCAGCAGCTTAGACGACAGGGGGGGGCCGAACTATGGCTACACCTTC.

The gene calls are TRBV7-9 and TRBJ2-3, with 7 bases aligning to TRBD2. Germline lookup yields CDR1 SEHNR and CDR2 FQNEAQ (reference sequence). Trimming cost V 1 base and J 5 bases; bases outside gene matches: 6. The CDR3 length is 15 residues. This chain's CDR3 is CASSLGWGGEDTQYF. The CDR3 DNA sequence: TGTGCCAGCAGCTTAGGTTGGGGGGGGGAAGATACGCAGTATTTT.

This rearrangement joins TRBV9 to TRBJ2-1; TRBD2 matches 11 bases. Unmatched junction bases numbered 6, after V lost 3 bases and J lost 4 bases. The CDR3 is 16 amino acids. The germline V gene encodes CDR1 SGDLS and CDR2 YYNGEE. The chain's CDR3 is CASSGAGTSGYNEQFF. DNA for the CDR3: TGTGCCAGCAGCGGAGCGGGGACTAGCGGTTACAATGAGCAGTTCTTC.

This clone appeared once. The genes are TRBV4-1 and TRBJ2-1, with no clear D. Germline CDR1 and CDR2: MGHRA and YSYEKL. The CDR3 sequence is 15 residues long. V shed 0 bases and J shed 7 bases, with 13 bases lying between them. The CDR3 bases are TGCGCCAGCAGCCAAGAAGGCGGCAAGGTGAATGAGCAGTTCTTC. This translates into CASSQEGGKVNEQFF.

The chain has TRBV9 and TRBJ2-5, with 7 bases identical to TRBD1. CDR3 length: 15 amino acids. CDR1 and CDR2 from the germline V gene are SGDLS and YYNGEE. With 1 base clipped from V and 5 bases from J, the junction kept 8 bases outside the gene matches. The CDR3 is CASSVKGQPPETQYF. The CDR3 coding sequence is TGTGCCAGCAGCGTAAAGGGACAGCCCCCGGAGACCCAGTACTTC.

The chain couples TRBV11-2 to TRBJ2-2; 7 bases are a match to TRBD2. Trimming at V came to 5 bases and at J to 6 bases, leaving 6 bases not matched to a gene. This CDR3 is 14 amino acids long. Germline V gene lookup returns CDR1 SGHAT and CDR2 FQNNGV. The CDR3 loop reads CASSGGSFPGELFF. DNA for the CDR3: TGTGCCAGCAGCGGCGGGAGTTTCCCCGGGGAGCTGTTTTTT.

The gene calls are TRBV7-2 and TRBJ2-7; TRBD2 aligns across 12 bases. The CDR3 has 17 amino acids. The V segment lost 4 bases and the J segment 2 bases; nucleotides outside the gene matches: 9. Looked up from germline, CDR1 is SGHTA and CDR2 is FQGNSA. Here the CDR3 reads CASSYITSGRIPYEQYF. The CDR3 DNA sequence: TGTGCCAGCAGCTATATCACTAGCGGGAGGATCCCCTACGAGCAGTACTTC. Full variable domain (rest looked up from reference TRBV7-2 and TRBJ2-7): GAGVSQSPSNKVTEKGKDVELRCDPISGHTALYWYRQSLGQGLEFLIYFQGNSAPDKSGLPSDRFSAERTGGSVSTLTIQRTQQEDSAVYLCASSYITSGRIPYEQYFGPGTRLTVT.

The chain couples TRBV2 to TRBJ1-1, with 7 nucleotides matching TRBD1. This CDR3 spans 15 amino acids. From germline, CDR1 is SNHLY and CDR2 FYNNEI. After removal of 3 bases from V and 0 bases from J, the junction contained 4 bases not matched to a gene. CDR3 DNA sequence: TGTGCCAGCAGTGATATAACAGGGGTGAACACTGAAGCTTTCTTT. It yields the protein CASSDITGVNTEAFF.

The CDR3 DNA sequence: TGTGCCAGCAGCGTAGCCGGTGAGCAGTTCTTC. Its translation: CASSVAGEQFF. This chain connects TRBV9 to TRBJ2-1; no clear D. The germline V gene has CDR1 SGDLS and CDR2 YYNGEE. The CDR3 covers 11 residues. Deletions cut 0 bases from V and 9 bases from J, with 4 bases between.

The chain combines TRBV27 with TRBJ2-6; no reliable D call. Germline V CDR1 and CDR2: MNHEY, SMNVEV (reference sequence). V lost 8 bases to trimming and J lost 1 base, with 6 bases between them. The CDR3 is 13 amino acids. The CDR3 is CASRWSGANVLTF. The CDR3 DNA sequence: TGTGCCAGCCGGTGGTCTGGGGCCAACGTCCTGACTTTC. Based on the CDR3 plus reference TRBV27 and TRBJ2-6, the full variable domain is EAQVTQNPRYLITVTGKKLTVTCSQNMNHEYMSWYRQDPGLGLRQIYYSMNVEVTDKGDVPEGYKVSRKEKRNFPLILESPSPNQTSLYFCASRWSGANVLTFGAGSRLTVL.